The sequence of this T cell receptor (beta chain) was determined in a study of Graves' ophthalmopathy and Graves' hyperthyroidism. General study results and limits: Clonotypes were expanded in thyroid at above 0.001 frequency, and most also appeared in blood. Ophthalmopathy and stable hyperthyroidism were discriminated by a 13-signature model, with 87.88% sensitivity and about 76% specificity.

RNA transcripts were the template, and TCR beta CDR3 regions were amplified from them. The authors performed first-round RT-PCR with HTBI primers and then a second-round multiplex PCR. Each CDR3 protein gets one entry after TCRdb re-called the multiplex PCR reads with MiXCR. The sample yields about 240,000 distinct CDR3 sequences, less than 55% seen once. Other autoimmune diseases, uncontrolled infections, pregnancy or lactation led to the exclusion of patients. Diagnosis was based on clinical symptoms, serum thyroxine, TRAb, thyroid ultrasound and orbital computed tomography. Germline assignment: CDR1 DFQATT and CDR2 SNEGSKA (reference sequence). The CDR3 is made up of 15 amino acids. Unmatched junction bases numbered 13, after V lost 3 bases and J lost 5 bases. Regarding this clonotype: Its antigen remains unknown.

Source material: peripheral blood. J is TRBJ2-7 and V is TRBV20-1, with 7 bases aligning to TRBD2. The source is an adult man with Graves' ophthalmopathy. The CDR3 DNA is TGCAGTGCTAGGGGTCCAAAAGCGGGGCGGGACGAGCAGTACTTC. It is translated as CSARGPKAGRDEQYF.